A selection of T cell receptor beta chains follows, all from one sample in a study of blood T cell repertoires in COVID-19. Sequencing used immunoSEQ multiplex PCR; TCRdb keeps in-frame clones, though not all of them. In the table there are about 220,000 clones, 82% of which are singletons. Sequenced sample: peripheral blood. The receptor source for this set is a woman aged 70 to 79 with acute or convalescent COVID-19. The CDR3 runs from the conserved cysteine through the conserved F or W. The D gene is left open where the match is weak. Clone size is stated in some rows and not others, as once, few, many or a class when expanded.

d_call: NA
cdr3_length: 15
clone_size: NA
j_call: TRBJ1-1
v_call: TRBV7-9
cdr3_nt: TGTGCCAGCAGCTTAGAGAGAGCGATGAACACTGAAGCTTTCTTT
cdr3_aa: CASSLERAMNTEAFF

d_call: TRBD1
cdr3_length: 16
clone_size: few
j_call: TRBJ1-1
v_call: TRBV4-1
cdr3_nt: TGCGCCAGCAGCCGGGGACAGGGGGCTATGAACACTGAAGCTTTCTTT
cdr3_aa: CASSRGQGAMNTEAFF

d_call: NA
cdr3_length: 12
clone_size: NA
j_call: TRBJ1-1
v_call: TRBV5-1
cdr3_nt: TGCGCCAGCAGCTTGGGAGTCGCTGAAGCTTTCTTT
cdr3_aa: CASSLGVAEAFF

d_call: TRBD2
cdr3_length: 18
clone_size: NA
j_call: TRBJ2-3
v_call: TRBV4-3
cdr3_nt: TGCGCCAGCAGCCAACGACTCTCTGGAGCGGGGGCCCCTAATACGCAGTATTTT
cdr3_aa: CASSQRLSGAGAPNTQYF

d_call: TRBD1
cdr3_length: 16
clone_size: NA
j_call: TRBJ1-2
v_call: TRBV11-2
cdr3_nt: TGTGCCAGCAGCTTGGGACAGGGGGCATTTGGCTATGGCTACACCTTC
cdr3_aa: CASSLGQGAFGYGYTF

d_call: TRBD2
cdr3_length: 11
clone_size: NA
j_call: TRBJ2-1
v_call: TRBV28
cdr3_nt: TGTGCCGGGGGGGTAGGTAATGAGCAGTTCTTC
cdr3_aa: CAGGVGNEQFF

d_call: NA
cdr3_length: 15
clone_size: NA
j_call: TRBJ2-1
v_call: TRBV27
cdr3_nt: TGTGCCAGCAGCCGCCGACTAGGTCTTTCGGATGAGCAGTTCTTC
cdr3_aa: CASSRRLGLSDEQFF

d_call: TRBD1
cdr3_length: 15
clone_size: NA
j_call: TRBJ1-6
v_call: TRBV7-6
cdr3_nt: TGTGCCAGCAGCTTAGGGACAGGGGTTAATTCACCCCTCCACTTT
cdr3_aa: CASSLGTGVNSPLHF

d_call: NA
cdr3_length: 15
clone_size: NA
j_call: TRBJ1-2
v_call: TRBV28
cdr3_nt: TGTGCCAGCAGTCCCGGGGGTACAACTAACTATGGCTACACCTTC
cdr3_aa: CASSPGGTTNYGYTF

d_call: NA
cdr3_length: 13
clone_size: NA
j_call: TRBJ1-1
v_call: TRBV6-4
cdr3_nt: TGTGCCAGCAGTGAAAGCTTGAACACTGAAGCTTTCTTT
cdr3_aa: CASSESLNTEAFF